The next 2 T cell receptor beta chains were all read from a single sample in a study of blood T cell repertoires in COVID-19. The table came from immunoSEQ multiplex PCR; TCRdb's copy has only in-frame clones and leaves some out. The data show over 150,000 clones, with 70% to 90% seen just once and about 18% held by the top ten. Specimen: peripheral blood. These receptors came from a man in his forties or fifties with COVID-19, enrolled during active disease.

This chain connects TRBV4-1 to TRBJ1-6; unclear D gene. This CDR3 has 17 residues. V was pared by 4 bases and J by 4 bases, with 17 bases between. CDR1 MGHRA and CDR2 YSYEKL come from the germline V gene. The CDR3 loop is CASSLGDLSAYNSPLHF. The CDR3 nucleotides are TGCGCCAGCAGCCTGGGAGACCTTAGCGCGTATAATTCACCCCTCCACTTT.

This clone was counted a single time. The genes are TRBV24-1 and TRBJ1-2; D is uncertain. The CDR3 has 14 amino acids. Germline V CDR1 and CDR2: KGHDR, SFDVKD. V lost 9 bases, J lost 1 base, and 14 bases lay in between. For the CDR3, the DNA is TGTGCCACCTCCTCCCCAAACAGTAACTATGGCTACACCTTC. It codes for CATSSPNSNYGYTF.